Listed below are T cell receptor beta chains from one sample, sequenced in a study of Graves' ophthalmopathy and Graves' hyperthyroidism. TCRdb re-derived calls from the multiplex PCR reads in MiXCR, one entry per CDR3 protein. The profile shows under 250,000 distinct CDR3 sequences, less than 30% of them singletons. Sequenced input: peripheral blood. The source of these receptors is a man in his forties or fifties with Graves' ophthalmopathy. Both conserved end residues are trimmed from each CDR3.

j_call cdr3_length v_call cdr3_aa
TRBJ1-5 11 TRBV27 ASSLNLNQPQH
TRBJ2-5 13 TRBV7-9 ASSFSVTQEETQY
TRBJ2-7 12 TRBV11-3 ASSLGDSWGEQY
TRBJ2-1 9 TRBV6-1 ASQGNNEQF
TRBJ1-1 13 TRBV28 ASSLGRGLSTEAF
TRBJ1-1 10 TRBV29-1 SVRGGSTEAF
TRBJ2-5 16 TRBV28 ASSLSPFWKDSLGAQY
TRBJ2-2 11 TRBV28 ASSALNTGELF
TRBJ1-6 14 TRBV27 ASSFGDRVGSSPLH
TRBJ2-5 14 TRBV6-2/TRBV6-3 ASSYFFQGTQETQY
TRBJ2-5 12 TRBV29-1 SVEHPQYQETQY
TRBJ2-5 10 TRBV29-1 SVERGLETQY
TRBJ1-3 13 TRBV28 ASSPNRVAGNTIY
TRBJ2-7 12 TRBV7-8 ASSFASGTYEQY
TRBJ1-5 12 TRBV19 ASSISSSDQPQH
TRBJ2-7 13 TRBV12-3/TRBV12-4 ASSRLAGFPNEQY
TRBJ2-2 14 TRBV10-1 ASSESVAGNTGELF
TRBJ1-2 12 TRBV7-2 ASSLGQGAPGYT
TRBJ2-2 13 TRBV11-1 ASSLNRADTGELF
TRBJ2-7 14 TRBV6-2/TRBV6-3 ASSYVAGLSSYEQY
TRBJ2-4 14 TRBV3-1 ASSQRDILAKNIQY
TRBJ1-6 13 TRBV12-3/TRBV12-4 ASSLRDVGDSPLH
TRBJ2-7 13 TRBV6-1 ASRGLGGQPTEQY
TRBJ2-7 9 TRBV7-2 ASSERGEQY
TRBJ2-2 14 TRBV6-5 ASSYEAGVGTGELF
TRBJ2-7 10 TRBV28 ASSYRSYEQY
TRBJ2-5 11 TRBV20-1 SALHGLQETQY
TRBJ2-7 11 TRBV4-3 ASSQDRGYEQY
TRBJ1-1 15 TRBV7-8 ASSRREGTAPNTEAF
TRBJ1-5 17 TRBV6-2/TRBV6-3 ASSSQGQGRWNSNQPQH